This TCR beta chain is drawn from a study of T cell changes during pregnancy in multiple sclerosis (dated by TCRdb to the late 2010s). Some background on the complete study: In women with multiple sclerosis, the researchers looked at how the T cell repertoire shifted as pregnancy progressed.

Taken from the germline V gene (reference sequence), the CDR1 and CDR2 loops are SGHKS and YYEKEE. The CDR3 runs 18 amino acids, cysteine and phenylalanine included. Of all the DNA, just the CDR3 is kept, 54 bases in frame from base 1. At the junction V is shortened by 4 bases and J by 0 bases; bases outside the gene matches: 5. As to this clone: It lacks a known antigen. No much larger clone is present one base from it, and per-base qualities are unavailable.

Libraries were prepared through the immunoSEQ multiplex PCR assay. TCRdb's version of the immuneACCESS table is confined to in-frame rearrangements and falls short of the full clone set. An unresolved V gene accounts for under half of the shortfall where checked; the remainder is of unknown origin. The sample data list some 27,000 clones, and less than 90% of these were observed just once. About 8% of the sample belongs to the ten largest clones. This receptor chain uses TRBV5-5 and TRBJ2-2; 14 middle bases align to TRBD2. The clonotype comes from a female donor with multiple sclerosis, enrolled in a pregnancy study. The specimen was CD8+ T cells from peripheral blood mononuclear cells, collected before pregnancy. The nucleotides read TGTGCCAGCAGCCTACGACTAGCGGGGGGGCCGAACACCGGGGAGCTGTTTTTT. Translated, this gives CASSLRLAGGPNTGELFF.